A selection of T cell receptor beta chains follows, all from one sample in a study of response to subunit inactivated influenza vaccine. From the RT-PCR reads, TCRdb called clonotypes with MiXCR, one entry per CDR3 protein. The top ten hold 2.5% to 3% of the sample, which has about 540,000 distinct CDR3 sequences, approximately 20% seen once. The same data also contributed to another study, on T cells expressing NK-cell markers.

The source was CD4+ T cells sorted from PBMCs, collected roughly 13 days after vaccination. The receptors come from a man aged 50 to 60 who received an inactivated influenza vaccine. CDR3s include the opening cysteine and the closing phenylalanine or tryptophan. D genes are given only for firm matches. A row's size may be missing; if present it is once, few, many or a size class.

CDR3aa,CDR3nt,v_gene,j_gene,d_gene,abundance,len
CASSPSTSGAGELFF,TGTGCCAGCAGCCCATCCACGTCTGGGGCCGGGGAGCTGTTTTTT,TRBV7-2,TRBJ2-2,-,-,15
CASSLAGVSGNTIYF,TGTGCCAGCAGCTTGGCCGGGGTCTCTGGAAACACCATATATTTT,TRBV5-6,TRBJ1-3,-,few,15
CASSHPGQRETQYF,TGCGCCAGCAGCCACCCGGGACAGAGAGAGACCCAGTACTTC,TRBV4-1,TRBJ2-5,TRBD1,few,14
CASSQSGASYNEQFF,TGTGCCAGCAGCCAGAGCGGGGCCTCCTACAATGAGCAGTTCTTC,TRBV11-2,TRBJ2-1,TRBD2,-,15
CASREPPQETQYF,TGCGCCAGCAGAGAGCCACCCCAAGAGACCCAGTACTTC,TRBV5-1,TRBJ2-5,-,few,13
CASSVEGQGGNEQFF,TGTGCCAGCAGCGTAGAGGGACAGGGCGGCAATGAGCAGTTCTTC,TRBV9,TRBJ2-1,TRBD1,few,15
CASSLEGSSNEQFF,TGTGCCAGCAGCTTAGAAGGCTCGAGTAATGAGCAGTTCTTC,TRBV7-9,TRBJ2-1,-,few,14
CASSLGGGEKLFF,TGTGCCAGCAGTTTAGGGGGGGGGGAAAAACTGTTTTTT,TRBV12-3/TRBV12-4,TRBJ1-4,-,few,13
CASRRGRRSSYNEQFF,TGTGCCAGCAGGCGGGGGAGAAGGAGCTCCTACAATGAGCAGTTCTTC,TRBV28,TRBJ2-1,TRBD2,-,16
CASSLDRAYNSPLHF,TGCGCCAGCAGCCTCGACAGGGCTTATAATTCACCCCTCCACTTT,TRBV4-1,TRBJ1-6,TRBD1,few,15
CASSFVGNQEYGYTF,TGTGCCAGCAGTTTTGTAGGGAATCAAGAGTATGGCTACACCTTC,TRBV28,TRBJ1-2,-,few,15
CASSLKGGTMRQFF,TGTGCCAGCAGTTTAAAAGGTGGCACAATGAGGCAGTTCTTC,TRBV27,TRBJ2-1,-,few,14
CASRLHVDRGLGEQFF,TGTGCCAGCAGACTCCATGTGGACAGGGGGCTGGGTGAGCAGTTCTTC,TRBV12-3/TRBV12-4,TRBJ2-1,TRBD1,few,16
CASSPRGTGSGPLHF,TGTGCCAGCAGCCCCCGAGGAACGGGTTCAGGACCCCTCCACTTT,TRBV3-1,TRBJ1-6,-,few,15
CAWNARGKTGELFF,TGTGCCTGGAATGCCAGGGGGAAGACCGGGGAGCTGTTTTTT,TRBV30,TRBJ2-2,TRBD1,few,14
CASSLGPSGREEQFF,TGTGCCAGCAGCTTGGGCCCTAGCGGGAGGGAGGAGCAGTTCTTC,TRBV5-4,TRBJ2-1,TRBD2,-,15
CASSLVAGVNSPLHF,TGTGCCAGCAGCTTAGTAGCGGGGGTTAATTCACCCCTCCACTTT,TRBV7-2,TRBJ1-6,-,few,15
CASRRPGQGKTEAFF,TGTGCCAGCAGGCGACCGGGACAAGGGAAAACTGAAGCTTTCTTT,TRBV6-1,TRBJ1-1,-,few,15
CSASIRGNYGYTF,TGCAGTGCCTCAATCCGAGGGAACTATGGCTACACCTTC,TRBV20-1,TRBJ1-2,-,many,13
CASARLWGNTDTQYF,TGTGCCAGCGCCCGCTTATGGGGGAACACAGATACGCAGTATTTT,TRBV7-2,TRBJ2-3,-,few,15
CSATGQGGDNTEAFF,TGCAGTGCTACAGGACAGGGAGGGGATAACACTGAAGCTTTCTTT,TRBV20-1,TRBJ1-1,TRBD1,few,15
CSAPETGGQKLFF,TGCAGTGCCCCGGAGACAGGGGGCCAAAAACTGTTTTTT,TRBV20-1,TRBJ1-4,TRBD1,few,13
CSARLGMDTQYF,TGCAGTGCCCGACTAGGCATGGATACGCAGTATTTT,TRBV20-1,TRBJ2-3,-,many,12
CASSERGYEQYF,TGTGCCAGCAGTGAGCGAGGATACGAGCAGTACTTC,TRBV6-1,TRBJ2-7,-,few,12
CASSFSRARTGELFF,TGTGCCAGCAGCTTCAGTAGAGCTCGGACCGGGGAGCTGTTTTTT,TRBV7-9,TRBJ2-2,-,once,15
CAWSRTGASNQPQHF,TGTGCCTGGAGTCGGACAGGGGCTAGCAATCAGCCCCAGCATTTT,TRBV30,TRBJ1-5,TRBD1,-,15
CASSPGSQETQYF,TGCGCCAGCAGCCCCGGTAGTCAAGAGACCCAGTACTTC,TRBV5-1,TRBJ2-5,-,many,13
CASSFDLLNNEQFF,TGTGCCAGCAGCTTTGATCTCTTGAACAATGAGCAGTTCTTC,TRBV7-9,TRBJ2-1,-,few,14
CAIRNMAGGDNEQFF,TGTGCCATCAGGAACATGGCGGGAGGGGACAATGAGCAGTTCTTC,TRBV10-3,TRBJ2-1,TRBD2,-,15
CATSRDLAGGFNEQFF,TGTGCCACCAGCAGAGACCTAGCGGGGGGCTTTAATGAGCAGTTCTTC,TRBV15,TRBJ2-1,TRBD2,-,16
CSARDWGQETQYF,TGCAGTGCTAGAGATTGGGGGCAAGAGACCCAGTACTTC,TRBV20-1,TRBJ2-5,-,few,13
CASSRARGNIQYF,TGCGCCAGCAGCCGCGCTAGGGGAAACATTCAGTACTTC,TRBV5-1,TRBJ2-4,-,few,13
CSAVGQELTSSYNEQFF,TGCAGTGCCGTAGGACAGGAACTTACAAGCTCCTACAATGAGCAGTTCTTC,TRBV20-1,TRBJ2-1,TRBD1,-,17
CSAPGRGAGNTIYF,TGCAGTGCGCCGGGACGGGGGGCTGGAAACACCATATATTTT,TRBV20-1,TRBJ1-3,-,few,14
CSARPPGLINNEQFF,TGCAGTGCTAGACCCCCGGGACTGATAAACAATGAGCAGTTCTTC,TRBV20-1,TRBJ2-1,-,once,15
CASVGQREETQYF,TGTGCCAGCGTGGGACAACGTGAAGAGACCCAGTACTTC,TRBV18,TRBJ2-5,-,-,13
CASSLMDRRGGEQYF,TGCGCCAGCAGCTTGATGGACAGGAGGGGGGGCGAGCAGTACTTC,TRBV5-1,TRBJ2-7,-,-,15
CASSPGTGVYPGANVLTF,TGTGCCAGCAGCCCCGGGACAGGTGTTTATCCTGGGGCCAACGTCCTGACTTTC,TRBV28,TRBJ2-6,TRBD1,-,18
CASSLTGTGAYEQYF,TGTGCCAGCAGTTTAACCGGGACAGGGGCCTACGAGCAGTACTTC,TRBV12-3/TRBV12-4,TRBJ2-7,TRBD1,many,15
CSARQTAPMILNQPQHF,TGCAGTGCTAGGCAGACAGCCCCGATGATTCTCAATCAGCCCCAGCATTTT,TRBV20-1,TRBJ1-5,-,few,17
CASRTDGSSGNTIYF,TGTGCCAGCAGAACGGACGGCAGCTCTGGAAACACCATATATTTT,TRBV27,TRBJ1-3,-,-,15
CSAYILAGQETQYF,TGCAGCGCTTATATTCTAGCGGGACAAGAGACCCAGTACTTC,TRBV20-1,TRBJ2-5,TRBD2,few,14
CATSDYTQGRNIQYF,TGTGCCACCAGTGATTACACACAGGGGAGGAACATTCAGTACTTC,TRBV24-1,TRBJ2-4,-,-,15
CASSQDYGDGELFF,TGCGCCAGCAGCCAAGATTACGGGGACGGGGAGCTGTTTTTT,TRBV4-3,TRBJ2-2,-,few,14
CASSLGGDDYEQYF,TGTGCCAGCAGCCTGGGGGGAGATGACTACGAGCAGTACTTC,TRBV4-2,TRBJ2-7,-,-,14
CASSLVAGEGNQPQHF,TGTGCCAGCAGCTTAGTGGCAGGGGAAGGCAATCAGCCCCAGCATTTT,TRBV7-2,TRBJ1-5,-,-,16
CSARDVGDEKLFF,TGCAGTGCTAGAGATGTTGGGGATGAAAAACTGTTTTTT,TRBV20-1,TRBJ1-4,-,few,13
CASSDRNTNYGYTF,TGTGCCAGCAGCGACAGGAATACTAACTATGGCTACACCTTC,TRBV7-2,TRBJ1-2,-,few,14
CSARVPPLNTEAFF,TGCAGTGCTAGAGTTCCGCCTCTGAACACTGAAGCTTTCTTT,TRBV20-1,TRBJ1-1,-,-,14
CASSPDPGDSPLHF,TGTGCCAGCAGTCCGGACCCAGGGGATTCACCCCTCCACTTT,TRBV3-1,TRBJ1-6,-,-,14
CASNQGTTNEKLFF,TGTGCCAGCAACCAGGGGACAACTAATGAAAAACTGTTTTTT,TRBV28,TRBJ1-4,-,-,14
CASSKGVVQPQHF,TGTGCCAGCTCGAAGGGGGTTGTGCAGCCCCAGCATTTT,TRBV12-3/TRBV12-4,TRBJ1-5,-,many,13
CASSFSSGRVNEQFF,TGTGCCAGCAGTTTTTCTAGCGGGAGAGTCAATGAGCAGTTCTTC,TRBV28,TRBJ2-1,TRBD2,few,15